This T cell receptor (beta chain) was profiled in a study of OX40 agonist ivuxolimab in advanced cancers. V lost 3 bases and J 3 bases, leaving 11 bases between the germline ends. This CDR3 spans 14 amino acids. Per the germline V gene, CDR1 is SGHDN and CDR2 is FVKESK. Generated by immunoSEQ multiplex PCR, the TCRdb table keeps only in-frame clones and is missing some. This repertoire shows tens of thousands of clones, roughly 87% found once; its top ten account for over 0.3%. The receptor's source is an adult with an advanced solid tumor such as melanoma, head and neck, liver or kidney cancer. The chain couples TRBV14 to TRBJ1-1; possibly TRBD1 for D (6 bases). The sample in question was CD4+ or CD8+ T cells sorted from blood, obtained in a trial of the OX40 agonist ivuxolimab. CDR3 in DNA: TGTGCCAGCAGCCAGGGGGGCTTGGACACTGAAGCTTTCTTT. The encoded protein is CASSQGGLDTEAFF.